The T cell receptor beta chain described here comes from a study of cytomegalovirus exposure and HLA in healthy donors. Study-wide context: Early on, a data release was issued that held roughly 86 million unique TCRs from HLA-typed donors. General observations from the study: Roughly uniform depth of sequencing across donors was assumed in presence/absence analyses.

A multiplex PCR was run with 60 Vbeta primers and 13 Jbeta primers. Original data processing: Roughly 83 million unique TCR beta chains, roughly 11 million of them shared, were counted by a later analysis. Only in-frame clones appear in the TCRdb table, and some are missing; sequencing was by immunoSEQ multiplex PCR. V and J calls and clone size are given by that table; D and trimming were obtained from the DNA. The top ten clones hold 1.8% of a sample with roughly 220,000 clones, 75% of them seen once. Comment on this clone: The antigen is unknown.

Sequencing was done on a sample of PBMCs. The clonotype originates from a woman aged 25 to 39 in good health and CMV-seronegative.

Here the CDR3 reads CASSLGQGTTEAFF. The CDR3 DNA follows: TGCGCCAGCAGCTTGGGACAGGGGACCACTGAAGCTTTCTTT. The J gene is TRBJ1-1, the V gene TRBV5-1; 8 nucleotides align to TRBD1. This CDR3 is built from 14 residues. V lost 0 bases, J lost 4 bases, and 2 bases stayed unmatched. Germline CDR1 reads SGHRS; CDR2 reads YFSETQ.